Listed below are T cell receptor beta chains from one sample, sequenced in a study of T cells expressing NK-cell markers. No DNA is given; TCRdb re-called the 5' RACE reads and lists each CDR3 protein once. Here the sample table reports about 550,000 distinct CDR3 sequences. Sequenced: blood T cells: a sorted CD56 or NKG2C T cell subset, CD4+ or CD8+ T cells, or bulk PBMC T cells (not recorded which). Every receptor here comes from a man younger than 35 in good health. CDR3s include the opening cysteine and the closing phenylalanine or tryptophan. The order of the fields is V gene, J gene, CDR3 protein.

TRBV14	TRBJ2-2	CASRSANTGELFF
TRBV12-3/TRBV12-4	TRBJ2-1	CASTPGSFYNFEQFF
TRBV5-1	TRBJ2-5	CASSEGSGRRETQYF
TRBV5-8	TRBJ1-1	CASSYEQGREAFF
TRBV10-3	TRBJ2-1	CAIRGERRSSYNEQFF
TRBV11-2	TRBJ1-5	CASSAGPGSSWPQHF
TRBV5-6	TRBJ2-7	CASSAIPGEQYF
TRBV5-1	TRBJ2-1	CASSLVGLVFVDEQFF
TRBV4-1	TRBJ2-7	CASSLPGTTYEQYF
TRBV5-1	TRBJ2-1	CASSLEWATEQFF
TRBV4-3	TRBJ2-3	CASSQESATTDTQYF
TRBV7-2	TRBJ2-1	CASGEEREINEQFF
TRBV29-1	TRBJ2-3	CSVEDWSSGITDTQYF
TRBV7-3	TRBJ1-1	CASSGPGADTEAFF
TRBV28	TRBJ2-2	CASTPPAGRPGELFF
TRBV6-5	TRBJ1-1	CASSYYRTGRVNTEAFF
TRBV11-3	TRBJ2-5	CASSLFAGSGETQYF
TRBV7-9	TRBJ1-1	CASSFGGPNTEAFF
TRBV6-5	TRBJ2-7	CASRLRGQGYEQYF
TRBV28	TRBJ2-3	CASSSRGGTVTDTQYF
TRBV4-3	TRBJ2-5	CASSQDTVSGQTQYF
TRBV18	TRBJ2-1	CASSPRFKGNTDNEQFF
TRBV20-1	TRBJ2-3	CSARNDRDYPDTQYF
TRBV4-2	TRBJ2-1	CASSQEVGLAGGGLQFF
TRBV9	TRBJ2-3	CASSVAGRPSTDTQYF
TRBV11-2	TRBJ2-1	CASSFSDRGSEQFF
TRBV5-1	TRBJ1-2	CASSSRQGANYGYTF
TRBV20-1	TRBJ1-4	CSAQRTGRNEKLFF
TRBV12-3/TRBV12-4	TRBJ2-2	CASSRIAGVARGELFF